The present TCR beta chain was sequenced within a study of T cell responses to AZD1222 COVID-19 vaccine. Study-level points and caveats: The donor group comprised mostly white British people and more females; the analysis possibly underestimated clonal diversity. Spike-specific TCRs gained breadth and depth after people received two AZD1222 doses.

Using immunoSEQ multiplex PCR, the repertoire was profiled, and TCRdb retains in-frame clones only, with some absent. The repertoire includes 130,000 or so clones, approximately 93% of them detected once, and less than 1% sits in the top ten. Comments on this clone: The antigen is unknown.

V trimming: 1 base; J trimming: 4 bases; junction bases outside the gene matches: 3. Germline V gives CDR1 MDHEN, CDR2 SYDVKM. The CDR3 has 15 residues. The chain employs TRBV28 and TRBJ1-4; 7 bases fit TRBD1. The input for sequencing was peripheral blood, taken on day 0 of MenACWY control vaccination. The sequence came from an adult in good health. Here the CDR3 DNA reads TGTGCCAGCAGTTTATCCCAGGGGGGTAATGAAAAACTGTTTTTT. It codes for CASSLSQGGNEKLFF.